These T cell receptor beta chains were read from a single sample in a study of cytomegalovirus exposure and HLA in healthy donors. The assay was immunoSEQ multiplex PCR, and TCRdb's table has in-frame clones only and misses some. The sample holds fewer than 200,000 clones, 75% to 85% seen once. Sequencing was done on a sample of PBMCs. These receptors came from a man aged 50-59 years in good health and CMV-seropositive. CDR3s include the opening cysteine and the closing phenylalanine or tryptophan. The D gene is left open where the match is weak. Part of the rows lack a size; the others show once, few, many or a class for expanded clones.

TRBV7-9	TRBJ2-2	NA	NA	TGTGCCAGCAGCTTTGGGCTTTACACCGGGGAGCTGTTTTTT	CASSFGLYTGELFF
TRBV19	TRBJ1-4	NA	TRBD1	TGTGCCAGTAGGGGACAGGTTAATGAAAAACTGTTTTTT	CASRGQVNEKLFF
TRBV13	TRBJ2-7	NA	TRBD2	TGTGCCAGCAGCCCCGGCCGCGGGGGGAGCTCCTACGAGCAGTACTTC	CASSPGRGGSSYEQYF
TRBV30	TRBJ2-5	NA	NA	TGTGCCTGGAGTGGAGGGGGGGGCCAAGAGACCCAGTACTTC	CAWSGGGGQETQYF
TRBV9	TRBJ2-2	few	NA	TGTGCCAGCAGCGTAGGCGGCACCGGGGAGCTGTTTTTT	CASSVGGTGELFF
TRBV5-1	TRBJ2-7	NA	TRBD2	TGCGCCAGCAGCTTGGGGATAGCGGGGCGCTCCTACGAGCAGTACTTC	CASSLGIAGRSYEQYF
TRBV2	TRBJ1-5	NA	NA	TGTGCCAGCAGGATACAGGGAGGGAACGGTTTGCAGCCCCAGCATTTT	CASRIQGGNGLQPQHF
TRBV19	TRBJ1-4	NA	NA	TGTGCCAGTAGTCCCGACAGGACTAATGAAAAACTGTTTTTT	CASSPDRTNEKLFF
TRBV9	TRBJ2-7	NA	NA	TGTGCCAGCAGCGTAACAGGGCCGAGCGAGCAGTACTTC	CASSVTGPSEQYF
TRBV19	TRBJ1-5	NA	TRBD1	TGTGCCAGTAAGGGGGTAGGAACAGGGGGTATCGCGCCCCAGCATTTT	CASKGVGTGGIAPQHF
TRBV19	TRBJ2-2	NA	TRBD1	TGTGCCAGTAGTAAGCTCGGACAGGTGGTGGACACCGGGGAGCTGTTTTTT	CASSKLGQVVDTGELFF
TRBV30	TRBJ2-1	NA	NA	TGTGCCTGGAGTTGGGGCTATGATGAGCAGTTCTTC	CAWSWGYDEQFF
TRBV9	TRBJ2-1	NA	TRBD2	TGTGCCAGCAGCGTAGGTACTAGCGGGGGAAACAATGAGCAGTTCTTC	CASSVGTSGGNNEQFF
TRBV19	TRBJ2-5	NA	NA	TGTGCCAGTAGTATCGGGACTCAAGAGACCCAGTACTTC	CASSIGTQETQYF
TRBV7-9	TRBJ1-1	NA	TRBD1	TGTGCCAGCAGCACTAAGACAGGGAAATACACTGAAGCTTTCTTT	CASSTKTGKYTEAFF
TRBV14	TRBJ1-2	NA	NA	TGTGCCAGCAGCCCCCACCTGACGGGGATGGGAGGCTACACCTTC	CASSPHLTGMGGYTF
TRBV9	TRBJ1-4	NA	TRBD1	TGTGCCAGCACCATCGGGACAGGCAATGAAAAACTGTTTTTT	CASTIGTGNEKLFF
TRBV2	TRBJ2-1	NA	TRBD2	TGTGCCAGCAGTCGACTAGCGGGGGGGCGCAATGAGCAGTTCTTC	CASSRLAGGRNEQFF
TRBV7-3	TRBJ1-2	few	TRBD1	TGTGCCAGCAGCCCGGGACAGAACTATGGCTACACCTTC	CASSPGQNYGYTF
TRBV6-1	TRBJ2-7	NA	NA	TGTGCCAGCAGCGATCCTACTCTACGGGAGCAGTACTTC	CASSDPTLREQYF
TRBV5-6	TRBJ2-5	NA	TRBD1	TGTGCCAGCAGCATCCCCGGGACAGGAATCGCGGGAGAGACCCAGTACTTC	CASSIPGTGIAGETQYF
TRBV7-7	TRBJ1-1	NA	NA	TGTGCTAGCAGCGCACGGGAAAACACTGAAGCTTTCTTT	CASSARENTEAFF
TRBV27	TRBJ2-7	NA	TRBD1	TGTGCCAGCAGTCCCGGGACAGGGCTCTACGAGCAGTACTTC	CASSPGTGLYEQYF
TRBV9	TRBJ2-7	NA	NA	TGTGCCAGCAGCGCGGGAAGGTTAGGCTCCTACGAGCAGTACTTC	CASSAGRLGSYEQYF
TRBV6-5	TRBJ2-1	NA	NA	TGTGCCAGCAGTTACAACCAGGGGCCTTACAATGAGCAGTTCTTC	CASSYNQGPYNEQFF
TRBV18	TRBJ1-1	NA	NA	TGTGCCAGCTCACCATTACAGGACAACACTGAAGCTTTCTTT	CASSPLQDNTEAFF
TRBV30	TRBJ2-5	NA	NA	TGTGCCTGGAGTGGCGCCTCGGGAGAGACCCAGTACTTC	CAWSGASGETQYF
TRBV15	TRBJ2-3	few	NA	TGTGCCACCAGCAGAGATGGCTCCACAGATACGCAGTATTTT	CATSRDGSTDTQYF
TRBV6-6	TRBJ2-1	few	NA	TGTGCCAGCAGTAAGACAGGCGAGCAGTTCTTC	CASSKTGEQFF
TRBV6-1	TRBJ2-5	NA	TRBD1	TGTGCCAGCAGTTCAACGGACAGGGTCTACGAGACCCAGTACTTC	CASSSTDRVYETQYF
TRBV28	TRBJ2-1	few	TRBD1	TGTGCCAGCAGTTTACCGATGCTCGGACAGGTAGAGCAGTTCTTC	CASSLPMLGQVEQFF
TRBV23-1	TRBJ1-2	NA	NA	TGCGCCAGCAGTCAATCTGGGACATGCAGTTTATTCGGGATTTTTCGACTATCCGAATATGGCTACACCTTC	CASSQSGTCSLFGIFRLSEYGYTF
TRBV7-8	TRBJ1-1	NA	NA	TGTGCCAGCAGCCTAGACGGGGGTCGGGACACTGAAGCTTTCTTT	CASSLDGGRDTEAFF
TRBV20-1	TRBJ2-2	NA	NA	TGCAGTGCAGGAGTTACCGGGGAGCTGTTTTTT	CSAGVTGELFF
TRBV5-4	TRBJ1-2	NA	TRBD1	TGTGCCAGCAGCCCTGGGACAGGGACAGAGAGGGGCTACACCTTC	CASSPGTGTERGYTF
TRBV7-2	TRBJ2-5	NA	NA	TGTGCCAGCAGCTACCGTGCGGGGCCGGAGACCCAGTACTTC	CASSYRAGPETQYF
TRBV11-2	TRBJ1-1	NA	TRBD1	TGTGCCAGCAGCGACGGGACAGGATATACTATGAACACTGAAGCTTTCTTT	CASSDGTGYTMNTEAFF
TRBV4-1	TRBJ2-1	NA	NA	TGCGCCAGCAGACATTTCGGACAGGGAGGGAATGAGCAGTTCTTC	CASRHFGQGGNEQFF
TRBV28	TRBJ1-1	few	NA	TGTGCCAGCAGTCCCGTGGACTCTCGCACTGAAGCTTTCTTT	CASSPVDSRTEAFF
TRBV7-9	TRBJ1-2	NA	TRBD1	TGTGCCAGCAGCGAAGGACAGGGGACGGCCAAGGGCTACACCTTC	CASSEGQGTAKGYTF
TRBV5-6	TRBJ2-7	few	NA	TGTGCCAGCAGCTTCCGGGGCGAGCAGTACTTC	CASSFRGEQYF
TRBV7-9	TRBJ2-1	NA	NA	TGTTCCAGCAGCGGGGGACAGGGAGAGTACAATGAGCAGTTCTTC	CSSSGGQGEYNEQFF
TRBV4-2	TRBJ2-7	NA	NA	TGTGCCAGCAGCCAAGATCTAACGGGTCCCTACGAGCAGTACTTC	CASSQDLTGPYEQYF
TRBV4-1	TRBJ2-7	once	TRBD1	TGCGCCAGCAGCCAACTAGCTCCTTTGGCAGGGGGTGTTACCTACGAGCAGTACTTC	CASSQLAPLAGGVTYEQYF